This T cell receptor beta chain emerged from a study of vaccination and CD4 T cells after COVID-19. V shed 1 base and J shed 7 bases, with 14 bases lying between them. From germline, CDR1 is SNHLY and CDR2 FYNNEI. The CDR3 runs 15 residues. Treatment: approximately 11-day PBMC culture with coronavirus spike peptide pools or control peptides (ViraFEST assay). After around 10 days of culture, CD4+ T cells were negatively selected. The study sequenced cultured CD4+ T cell DNA using the Oncomine TCR Beta short-read assay. One entry per CDR3 protein results from TCRdb running MiXCR on the PCR reads. The sample shows about 12,000 distinct CDR3 sequences, around 60% of them seen only once. This clonotype was seen only a few times. What it binds is unknown.

This sequence was found in a human donor who had recovered from COVID-19. The chain combines TRBV2 with TRBJ1-5, with D perhaps TRBD1 (5 bases). The sequenced material came from CD4+ T cells from blood, cultured in vitro. CDR3: CASSEGAGTGQPQHF. DNA for the CDR3: TGTGCCAGCAGTGAAGGGGCAGGGACGGGGCAGCCCCAGCATTTT.